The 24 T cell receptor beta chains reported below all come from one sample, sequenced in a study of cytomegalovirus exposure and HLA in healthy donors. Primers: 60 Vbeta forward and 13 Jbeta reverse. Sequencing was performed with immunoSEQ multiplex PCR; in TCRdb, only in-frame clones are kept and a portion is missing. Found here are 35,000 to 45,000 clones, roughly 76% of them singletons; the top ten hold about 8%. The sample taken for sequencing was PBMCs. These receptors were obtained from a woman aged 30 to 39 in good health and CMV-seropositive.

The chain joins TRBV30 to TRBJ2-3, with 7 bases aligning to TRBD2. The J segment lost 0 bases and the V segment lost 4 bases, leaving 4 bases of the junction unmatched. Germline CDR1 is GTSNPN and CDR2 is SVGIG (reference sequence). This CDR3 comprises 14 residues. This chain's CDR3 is CAWTRTRSTDTQYF. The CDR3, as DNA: TGTGCCTGGACTAGGACTAGAAGCACAGATACGCAGTATTTT.

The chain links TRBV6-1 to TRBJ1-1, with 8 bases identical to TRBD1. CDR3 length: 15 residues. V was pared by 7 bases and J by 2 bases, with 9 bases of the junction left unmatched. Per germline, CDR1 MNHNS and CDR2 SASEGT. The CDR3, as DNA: TGTGCCAGCAACACGGGACAGGCCCCTAACACTGAAGCTTTCTTT. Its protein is CASNTGQAPNTEAFF.

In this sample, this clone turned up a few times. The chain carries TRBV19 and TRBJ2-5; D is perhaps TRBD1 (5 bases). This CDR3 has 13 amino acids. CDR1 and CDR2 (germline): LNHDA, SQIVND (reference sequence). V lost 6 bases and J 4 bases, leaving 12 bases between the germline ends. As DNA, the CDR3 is TGTGCCAGTAGGAGGTCAGGGATAGAGACCCAGTACTTC. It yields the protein CASRRSGIETQYF.

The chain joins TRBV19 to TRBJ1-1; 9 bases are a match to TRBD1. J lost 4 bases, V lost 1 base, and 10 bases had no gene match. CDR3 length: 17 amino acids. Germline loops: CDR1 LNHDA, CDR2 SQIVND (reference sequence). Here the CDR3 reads CASSIGLGQGRTTEAFF. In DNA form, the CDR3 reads TGTGCCAGTAGTATAGGCCTAGGACAGGGGCGAACCACTGAAGCTTTCTTT.

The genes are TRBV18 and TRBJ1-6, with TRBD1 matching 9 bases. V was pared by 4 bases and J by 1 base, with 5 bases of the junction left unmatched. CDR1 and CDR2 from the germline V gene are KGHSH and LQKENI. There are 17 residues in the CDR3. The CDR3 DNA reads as TGTGCCAGCTCACTGGACAGGGGTTTATCCTATAATTCACCCCTCCACTTT. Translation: CASSLDRGLSYNSPLHF.

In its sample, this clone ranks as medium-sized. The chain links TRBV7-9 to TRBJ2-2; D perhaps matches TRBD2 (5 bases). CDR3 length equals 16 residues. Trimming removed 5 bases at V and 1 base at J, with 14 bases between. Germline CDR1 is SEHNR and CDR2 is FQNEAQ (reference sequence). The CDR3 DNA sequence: TGTGCCAGCAGCGCGACCCGGGCGGGGAACACCGGGGAGCTGTTTTTT. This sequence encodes CASSATRAGNTGELFF.

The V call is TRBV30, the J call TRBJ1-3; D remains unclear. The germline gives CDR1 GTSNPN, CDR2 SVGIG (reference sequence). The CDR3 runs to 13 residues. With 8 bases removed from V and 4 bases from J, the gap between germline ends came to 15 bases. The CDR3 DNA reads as TGTGCCCAAAGCAGACATGACGGAAACACCATATATTTT. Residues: CAQSRHDGNTIYF.

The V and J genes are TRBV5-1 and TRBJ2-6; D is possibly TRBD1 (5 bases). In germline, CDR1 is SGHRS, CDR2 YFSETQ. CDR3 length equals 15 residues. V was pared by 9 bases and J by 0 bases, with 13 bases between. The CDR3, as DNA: TGCGCCACCAAATTAGGGGACTCTGGGGCCAACGTCCTGACTTTC. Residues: CATKLGDSGANVLTF.

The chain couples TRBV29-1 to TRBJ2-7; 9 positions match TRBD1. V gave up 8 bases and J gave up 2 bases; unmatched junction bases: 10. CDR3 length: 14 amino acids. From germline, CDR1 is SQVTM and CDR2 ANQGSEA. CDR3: CSFARGQGPYEQYF. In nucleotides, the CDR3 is TGCAGCTTTGCACGGGGACAGGGACCCTACGAGCAGTACTTC.

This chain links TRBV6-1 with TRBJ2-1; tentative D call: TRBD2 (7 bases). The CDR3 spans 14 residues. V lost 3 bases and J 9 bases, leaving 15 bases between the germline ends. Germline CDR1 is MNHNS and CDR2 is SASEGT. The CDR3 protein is CASSDEGGPSEQFF. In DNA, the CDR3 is TGTGCCAGCAGTGACGAGGGGGGGCCGAGTGAGCAGTTCTTC.

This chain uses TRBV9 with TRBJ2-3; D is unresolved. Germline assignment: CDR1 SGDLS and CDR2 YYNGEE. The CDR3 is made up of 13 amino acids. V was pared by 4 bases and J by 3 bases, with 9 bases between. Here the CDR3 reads CASSPAGTDTQYF. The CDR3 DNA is TGTGCCAGCAGCCCAGCCGGGACAGATACGCAGTATTTT.

The CDR3 nucleotides read TGTGCCAGCAGTTACGACACGGGGTATTCACCCCTCCACTTT. Amino acid sequence: CASSYDTGYSPLHF. The genes are TRBV6-5 and TRBJ1-6; D unresolved. The CDR3 loop spans 14 amino acids. V lost 2 bases and J lost 8, with 10 bases in between. Germline lookup yields CDR1 MNHEY and CDR2 SVGAGI.

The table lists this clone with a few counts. CDR3 residues: CASRGLAGTDTQYF. The DNA of the CDR3 is TGTGCCAGCAGAGGACTAGCTGGTACAGATACGCAGTATTTT. The chain joins TRBV6-5 to TRBJ2-3; 8 bases are a match to TRBD2. The CDR3 runs 14 residues. Germline V lookup: CDR1 MNHEY, CDR2 SVGAGI. Germline trimming cut 6 bases from V and 3 bases from J; bases unmatched to any gene: 5.

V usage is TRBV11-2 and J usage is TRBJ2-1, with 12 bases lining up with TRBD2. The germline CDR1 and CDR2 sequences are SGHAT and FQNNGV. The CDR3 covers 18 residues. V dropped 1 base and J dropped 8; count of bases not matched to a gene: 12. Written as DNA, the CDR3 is TGTGCCAGCAGCTTAGCCCAGCTAGCGGGAGGGCTCGTTTATGAGCAGTTCTTC. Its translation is CASSLAQLAGGLVYEQFF.

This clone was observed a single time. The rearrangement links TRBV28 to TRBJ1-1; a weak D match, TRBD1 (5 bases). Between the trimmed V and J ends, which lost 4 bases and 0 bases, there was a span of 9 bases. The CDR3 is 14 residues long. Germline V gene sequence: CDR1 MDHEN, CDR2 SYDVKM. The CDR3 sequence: CASSSDSMNTEAFF. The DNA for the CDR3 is TGTGCCAGCAGTTCAGACAGCATGAACACTGAAGCTTTCTTT. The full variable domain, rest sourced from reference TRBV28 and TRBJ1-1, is DVKVTQSSRYLVKRTGEKVFLECVQDMDHENMFWYRQDPGLGLRLIYFSYDVKMKEKGDIPEGYSVSREKKERFSLILESASTNQTSMYLCASSSDSMNTEAFFGQGTRLTVV.

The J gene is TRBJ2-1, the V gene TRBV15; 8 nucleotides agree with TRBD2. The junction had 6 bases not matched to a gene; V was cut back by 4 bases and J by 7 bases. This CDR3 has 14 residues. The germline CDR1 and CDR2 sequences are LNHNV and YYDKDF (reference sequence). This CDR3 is CATSTTGGLNEQFF. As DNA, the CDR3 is TGTGCCACCAGCACAACGGGGGGGTTGAATGAGCAGTTCTTC.

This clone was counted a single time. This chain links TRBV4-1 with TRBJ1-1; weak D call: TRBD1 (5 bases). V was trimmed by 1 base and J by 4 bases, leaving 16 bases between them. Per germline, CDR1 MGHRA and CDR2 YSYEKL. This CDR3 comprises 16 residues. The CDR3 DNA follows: TGCGCCAGCAGCCAAGGGTCTTTCGGGGGATTCACTGAAGCTTTCTTT. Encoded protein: CASSQGSFGGFTEAFF.

For the CDR3, the DNA is TGTGCCAGCAGCTTAGATATTACAGGGGACTCCTACGAGCAGTACTTC. It codes for CASSLDITGDSYEQYF. V usage is TRBV11-2 and J usage is TRBJ2-7, with TRBD1 matching 7 bases. The CDR3 length is 16 residues. Germline V CDR1 and CDR2: SGHAT, FQNNGV. The J segment lost 0 bases and the V segment lost 0 bases, leaving 5 bases of the junction unmatched.

The DNA for the CDR3 is TGTGCCAGCAGTTACTCTGGCGGGGCCGACACCGGGGAGCTGTTTTTT. The encoded protein is CASSYSGGADTGELFF. The gene calls are TRBV6-6 and TRBJ2-2, with a possible D match to TRBD2 (6 bases). The V and J ends lost 0 bases and 3 bases respectively, with 11 bases between them. The CDR3 is 16 residues long. CDR1 is MNHNY and CDR2 is SVGAGI in the germline V gene (reference sequence).

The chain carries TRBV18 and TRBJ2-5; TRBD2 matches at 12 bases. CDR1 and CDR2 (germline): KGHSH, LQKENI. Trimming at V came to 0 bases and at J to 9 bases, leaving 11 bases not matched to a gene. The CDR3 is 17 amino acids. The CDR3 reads CASSPPRTSGAMVAQYF. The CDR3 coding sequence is TGTGCCAGCTCACCACCGAGGACTAGCGGGGCGATGGTGGCCCAGTACTTC.

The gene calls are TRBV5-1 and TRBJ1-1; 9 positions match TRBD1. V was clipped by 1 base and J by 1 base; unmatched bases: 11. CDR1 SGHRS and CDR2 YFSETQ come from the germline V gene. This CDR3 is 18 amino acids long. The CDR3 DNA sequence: TGCGCCAGCAGCTTGCGACCCGAACCGGGACAGGGGAACACTGAAGCTTTCTTT. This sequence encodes CASSLRPEPGQGNTEAFF. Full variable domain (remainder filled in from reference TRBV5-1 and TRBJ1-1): KAGVTQTPRYLIKTRGQQVTLSCSPISGHRSVSWYQQTPGQGLQFLFEYFSETQRNKGNFPGRFSGRQFSNSRSEMNVSTLELGDSALYLCASSLRPEPGQGNTEAFFGQGTRLTVV.

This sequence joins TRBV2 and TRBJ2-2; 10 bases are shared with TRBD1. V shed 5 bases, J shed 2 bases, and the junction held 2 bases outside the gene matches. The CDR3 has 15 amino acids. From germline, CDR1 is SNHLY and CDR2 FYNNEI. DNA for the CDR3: TGTGCCAGCAGTTGGACAGGGGGTAACACCGGGGAGCTGTTTTTT. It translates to CASSWTGGNTGELFF. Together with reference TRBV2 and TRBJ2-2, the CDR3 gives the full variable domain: EPEVTQTPSHQVTQMGQEVILRCVPISNHLYFYWYRQILGQKVEFLVSFYNNEISEKSEIFDDQFSVERPDGSNFTLKIRSTKLEDSAMYFCASSWTGGNTGELFFGEGSRLTVL.

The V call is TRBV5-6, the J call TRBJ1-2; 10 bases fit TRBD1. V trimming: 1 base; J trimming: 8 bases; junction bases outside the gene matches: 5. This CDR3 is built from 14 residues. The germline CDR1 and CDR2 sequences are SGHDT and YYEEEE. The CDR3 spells CASSLIDRGHGYTF. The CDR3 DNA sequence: TGTGCCAGCAGCTTGATCGACAGGGGGCACGGCTACACCTTC.

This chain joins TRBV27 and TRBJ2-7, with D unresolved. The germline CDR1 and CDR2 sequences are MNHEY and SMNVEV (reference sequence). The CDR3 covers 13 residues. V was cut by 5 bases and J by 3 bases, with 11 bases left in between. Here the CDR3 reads CASSLTENYEQYF. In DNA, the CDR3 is TGTGCCAGCAGTCTCACAGAAAACTACGAGCAGTACTTC.